This T cell receptor beta chain was captured in a study of CD8 T cells in ankylosing spondylitis. Study findings and constraints: Significant enrichment of disease-linked clones was reported in matched ankylosing spondylitis synovial fluid. Prior work had noted some motif variants in reactive arthritis blood and synovial fluid. Disease-linked clones proved CD8+ and comparatively uncommon in peripheral blood. A motif in TCR beta, a set of roughly 8 highly homologous variants, appeared characteristic of ankylosing spondylitis blood.

Quantitative barcoded 5'-RACE was used to prepare TCR beta libraries. TCRdb re-called the 5' RACE reads with MiXCR, one entry per CDR3 protein. The table records roughly 700,000 distinct CDR3 sequences, 19% of them present only once. A word on this clonotype: Its antigen is not known.

Germline CDR1 is SQVTM and CDR2 is ANQGSEA. This CDR3 has 15 residues. Unmatched junction bases numbered 5, after V lost 4 bases and J lost 1 base. This TCR came from a male donor with ankylosing spondylitis. The sequencing sample was made of blood, either unsorted or a sorted T cell fraction (not recorded which). The V call is TRBV29-1, the J call TRBJ1-5; 9 nucleotides align to TRBD1. As DNA, the CDR3 is TGCAGCGTTGCCACACAGGGGGCGAGCAATCAGCCCCAGCATTTT. It is translated as CSVATQGASNQPQHF. The full variable domain, rest sourced from reference TRBV29-1 and TRBJ1-5, is SAVISQKPSRDICQRGTSLTIQCQVDSQVTMMFWYRQQPGQSLTLIATANQGSEATYESGFVIDKFPISRPNLTFSTLTVSNMSPEDSSIYLCSVATQGASNQPQHFGDGTRLSIL.